This T cell receptor (beta chain) is drawn from a study of T cells in Graves' hyperthyroidism and ophthalmopathy. TCR beta CDR3 regions were amplified from RNA transcripts. HTBI primers were the set used in a first-round RT-PCR of the TCR CDR3. TCRdb independently ran MiXCR on the multiplex PCR reads; one entry per CDR3 protein. The sample carries around 600,000 distinct CDR3 sequences, 45% recorded once. Germline CDR1 SQVTM, CDR2 ANQGSEA. Trimming shortened V by 4 bases and J by 8 bases, and 8 bases separated the two germline ends. The CDR3 is 10 amino acids. This clonotype was counted many times. The J gene is TRBJ1-1, the V gene TRBV29-1; D perhaps matches TRBD1 (6 bases). The receptor was isolated from an adult man with Graves' disease, either hyperthyroidism or ophthalmopathy (not recorded which). The sequenced sample was peripheral blood or thyroid tissue (not recorded which). In DNA, the CDR3 is TGCAGCGTTGCCAGGGGCGAAGCTTTCTTT. It yields the protein CSVARGEAFF.